The 18 T cell receptor beta chains listed next were all sequenced from one sample in a study of shared clonotypes between healthy human individuals. The assay was immunoSEQ multiplex PCR, and TCRdb's table has in-frame clones only and misses some. Of hundreds of thousands of clones listed, over 75% are singletons. Material: memory CD8+ T cells sorted from blood. Subset reported: CD45RO+ cells pooled with CCR7-negative TemRA cells. All receptors come from a man between 18 and 29 years old in good health.

V and J are TRBV7-9 and TRBJ2-7; D remains unclear. With 0 bases removed from V and 4 bases from J, the gap between germline ends came to 7 bases. The CDR3 is 13 amino acids. Germline CDR1 is SEHNR and CDR2 is FQNEAQ (reference sequence). CDR3: CASSLAQVYEQYF. CDR3 in DNA: TGTGCCAGCAGCTTAGCCCAGGTATACGAGCAGTACTTC.

Note on this clone: This specimen includes other DNA sequences encoding the same CDR3. The chain couples TRBV2 to TRBJ1-1, with a weak D call TRBD1 (6 bases). The V end lost 8 bases, the J end lost 2 bases, and 9 bases lay between the germline ends. This CDR3 spans 12 amino acids. CDR1 and CDR2 (germline): SNHLY, FYNNEI. The CDR3 is CASGTQNTEAFF. CDR3 coding DNA: TGTGCCAGCGGGACACAAAACACTGAAGCTTTCTTT.

V and J are TRBV4-3 and TRBJ2-2, with D perhaps TRBD1 (6 bases). The germline gives CDR1 LGHNA, CDR2 YSLEER. The CDR3 extends over 16 amino acids. V lost 4 bases and J lost 6, with 18 bases in between. The CDR3 DNA sequence: TGCGCCAGCAGCCGCGCGGCGTGGGGGCTGGCCGGGGAGCTGTTTTTT. It codes for CASSRAAWGLAGELFF.

This chain connects TRBV7-9 to TRBJ1-4; 8 nucleotides match TRBD1. Per germline, CDR1 SEHNR and CDR2 FQNEAQ (reference sequence). The CDR3 spans 15 residues. After removal of 5 bases from V and 8 bases from J, the junction contained 10 bases not matched to a gene. The DNA of the CDR3 is TGTGCCAGCAGCACGTCGGACAGGGTACCCGAAAAACTGTTTTTT. Protein: CASSTSDRVPEKLFF.

The chain has TRBV7-2 and TRBJ2-7; 12 bases are shared with TRBD1. The CDR3 runs 16 residues. The germline V gene has CDR1 SGHTA and CDR2 FQGNSA. With 2 bases clipped from V and 3 bases from J, the junction kept 5 bases outside the gene matches. DNA of the CDR3: TGTGCCAGCAGCTTACCGGGACAGGGGGCATACTACGAGCAGTACTTC. As protein: CASSLPGQGAYYEQYF.

This clone came up a few times. A far larger clone is one nucleotide away, so this likely arose from a read error. This chain's CDR3 is CASSAGTGGTDTQYF. The CDR3 nucleotides read TGTGCCAGCAGTGCCGGGACAGGGGGCACAGATACGCAGTATTTT. The chain carries TRBV6-4 and TRBJ2-3, with 10 nucleotides matching TRBD1. This CDR3 spans 15 amino acids. Germline values: CDR1 MRHNA, CDR2 SNTAGT. V was pared by 4 bases and J by 1 base, with 2 bases of the junction left unmatched.

This chain connects TRBV7-2 to TRBJ2-7; D ambiguous. V gave up 4 bases and J gave up 2 bases, with 9 bases separating them. Germline-derived CDR1 and CDR2 are SGHTA and FQGNSA. The CDR3 contains 13 residues. CDR3 sequence (DNA): TGTGCCAGCAGCTCCCTCGAGGCCTACGAGCAGTACTTC. Residues: CASSSLEAYEQYF. The variable domain in full, completed from reference TRBV7-2 and TRBJ2-7, reads GAGVSQSPSNKVTEKGKDVELRCDPISGHTALYWYRQSLGQGLEFLIYFQGNSAPDKSGLPSDRFSAERTGGSVSTLTIQRTQQEDSAVYLCASSSLEAYEQYFGPGTRLTVT.

The rearrangement links TRBV9 to TRBJ2-2; TRBD2 matches at 7 bases. J gave up 6 bases and V 3 bases, and 2 bases lay outside the gene matches. CDR3 length: 13 amino acids. CDR1 SGDLS and CDR2 YYNGEE come from the germline V gene. Here the CDR3 reads CASSGTSPGELFF. As DNA, the CDR3 is TGTGCCAGCAGCGGGACTAGTCCCGGGGAGCTGTTTTTT.

This chain connects TRBV27 to TRBJ1-5, with TRBD1 matching 7 bases. The CDR3 runs 13 residues. V lost 6 bases, J lost 6 bases, and 5 bases stayed unmatched. The germline V gene has CDR1 MNHEY and CDR2 SMNVEV (reference sequence). The CDR3 coding sequence is TGTGCCAGCAGACAAGGGGGCCTTCAGCCCCAGCATTTT. It yields the protein CASRQGGLQPQHF.

The CDR3 region has the DNA TGTGCCAGTAGTATGCGGGCCACCTACGAGCAGTACTTC. Translated: CASSMRATYEQYF. The chain uses TRBV19 and TRBJ2-7; D might be TRBD2 (5 bases). CDR1 is LNHDA and CDR2 is SQIVND in the germline V gene (reference sequence). Trimming took off 3 bases at V and 2 bases at J, with 8 bases between the two ends. The CDR3 length is 13 residues.

This clone occurred many times. This chain links TRBV5-1 with TRBJ2-1; a possible D gene is TRBD2 (5 bases). This CDR3 has 16 residues. Per germline, CDR1 SGHRS and CDR2 YFSETQ. V was pared by 3 bases and J by 5 bases, with 18 bases between. The CDR3 DNA reads as TGCGCCAGCAGCTCGCCGGCGGGCAGCGACCACAATGAGCAGTTCTTC. The encoded protein is CASSSPAGSDHNEQFF.

The chain joins TRBV7-6 to TRBJ2-7; D might be TRBD1 (5 bases). V lost 1 base to trimming and J lost 3 bases, with 13 bases between them. The CDR3 is made up of 15 amino acids. The germline CDR1 and CDR2 sequences are SGHVS and FNYEAQ. CDR3 in amino acids: CASSLGQGRDYEQYF. The CDR3 coding sequence is TGTGCCAGCAGCTTAGGGCAGGGAAGAGACTACGAGCAGTACTTC.

J is TRBJ2-7 and V is TRBV6-6; tentatively, D is TRBD1 or TRBD2 (5 bases each). The CDR3 has 15 amino acids. Germline values: CDR1 MNHNY, CDR2 SVGAGI (reference sequence). V lost 0 bases to trimming and J lost 3 bases, with 12 bases between them. CDR3 DNA sequence: TGTGCCAGCAGTTACTCCGGGACCGAATTCTACGAGCAGTACTTC. This translates into CASSYSGTEFYEQYF.

As to this clone: The likely explanation is a read error, given a far larger clone one base away. V usage is TRBV2 and J usage is TRBJ2-2; 7 nucleotides agree with TRBD2. Germline lookup yields CDR1 SNHLY and CDR2 FYNNEI. There are 15 residues in the CDR3. J gave up 6 bases and V 6 bases, and 10 bases lay outside the gene matches. This CDR3 reads CASRGGEVVPGELFF. CDR3 nucleotides: TGTGCCAGCAGGGGGGGGGAAGTGGTCCCCGGGGAGCTGTTTTTT. The full variable domain, with the rest looked up from reference TRBV2 and TRBJ2-2, is EPEVTQTPSHQVTQMGQEVILRCVPISNHLYFYWYRQILGQKVEFLVSFYNNEISEKSEIFDDQFSVERPDGSNFTLKIRSTKLEDSAMYFCASRGGEVVPGELFFGEGSRLTVL.

The chain joins TRBV7-6 to TRBJ2-7; no reliable D call. The CDR3 contains 14 residues. With 8 bases removed from V and 2 bases from J, the gap between germline ends came to 16 bases. From germline, CDR1 is SGHVS and CDR2 FNYEAQ. The CDR3, as DNA: TGTGCCAGCGGCCGAAACGGACGACCCTACGAGCAGTACTTC. Amino acids: CASGRNGRPYEQYF.

The chain couples TRBV6-6 to TRBJ1-2, with 9 bases matching TRBD1. The CDR3 has 14 amino acids. The V segment lost 5 bases and the J segment 2 bases; nucleotides outside the gene matches: 3. In germline, CDR1 is MNHNY, CDR2 SVGAGI (reference sequence). The CDR3 DNA reads as TGTGCCAGCAGTCGGGACAGGGTGAACTATGGCTACACCTTC. This encodes CASSRDRVNYGYTF.

This clone turned up a few times. The chain recombines TRBV11-2 with TRBJ1-1; no clear D. V was clipped by 1 base and J by 4 bases, with 4 bases between them. From germline, CDR1 is SGHAT and CDR2 FQNNGV. CDR3 length: 12 amino acids. The CDR3 is CASSLAGTEAFF. The CDR3 DNA follows: TGTGCCAGCAGCTTAGCGGGCACTGAAGCTTTCTTT.

The chain carries TRBV5-1 and TRBJ1-1; D not certain. V dropped 5 bases and J dropped 1 base, with 12 bases sitting between them. CDR1 is SGHRS and CDR2 is YFSETQ in the germline V gene. The CDR3 totals 14 residues. This chain's CDR3 is CASRSERQNTEAFF. The CDR3 DNA follows: TGCGCCAGCAGGTCAGAAAGACAGAACACTGAAGCTTTCTTT. Together with reference TRBV5-1 and TRBJ1-1, the CDR3 gives the full variable domain: KAGVTQTPRYLIKTRGQQVTLSCSPISGHRSVSWYQQTPGQGLQFLFEYFSETQRNKGNFPGRFSGRQFSNSRSEMNVSTLELGDSALYLCASRSERQNTEAFFGQGTRLTVV.